Listed here are 10 T cell receptor beta chains from one sample, sequenced in a study of blood T cell repertoires in COVID-19. Clones were read by immunoSEQ multiplex PCR, and TCRdb kept only the in-frame ones, dropping some. There are some 76,000 clones in the sample; approximately 90% occur only once, and about 6% lies in the top ten. The specimen sequenced was peripheral blood. All receptors come from a human donor in a cohort sampled during active COVID-19.

This chain uses TRBV4-2 with TRBJ1-4; 10 nucleotides agree with TRBD1. V dropped 3 bases and J dropped 8; count of bases not matched to a gene: 6. In germline, CDR1 is LGHNA, CDR2 YNFKEQ. CDR3 length equals 15 residues. The CDR3 coding sequence is TGTGCCAGCAGCCAGGTTGACAGGGGGCAGGAAAAACTGTTTTTT. Protein product: CASSQVDRGQEKLFF.

The chain joins TRBV5-1 to TRBJ2-5; 7 positions match TRBD1. This CDR3 spans 17 amino acids. The germline gives CDR1 SGHRS, CDR2 YFSETQ. J was trimmed by 2 bases and V by 4 bases; bases with no gene match: 14. CDR3 in DNA: TGCGCCAGCAGCCCACAAGTTCTAGGGGGCAATCAAGAGACCCAGTACTTC. Protein: CASSPQVLGGNQETQYF.

This chain links TRBV5-5 with TRBJ1-1; D is perhaps TRBD1 (5 bases). This CDR3 has 14 residues. Germline loops: CDR1 SGHKS, CDR2 YYEKEE (reference sequence). V lost 4 bases to trimming and J lost 5 bases, with 15 bases between them. CDR3 protein: CASSGNQGNTEAFF. As DNA, the CDR3 is TGTGCCAGCAGCGGGAACCAGGGAAATACTGAAGCTTTCTTT.

The chain links TRBV30 to TRBJ1-2; unclear D gene. The CDR3 loop spans 11 amino acids. The germline V gene encodes CDR1 GTSNPN and CDR2 SVGIG (reference sequence). Deletions cut 1 base from V and 10 bases from J, with 10 bases between. CDR3 DNA: TGTGCCTGGAGTGGAGGGTCCAACTACACCTTC. Translating gives CAWSGGSNYTF.

V is TRBV12-5 and J is TRBJ2-5; TRBD1 is a possible D gene (6 bases). V was trimmed by 1 base and J by 0 bases, leaving 9 bases between them. The CDR3 loop spans 15 amino acids. CDR1 and CDR2 from the germline V gene are LGHNT and FRNRAP. CDR3 sequence (DNA): TGTGCTAGTGGTTTGGGGACAGAGTACCAAGAGACCCAGTACTTC. Its translation: CASGLGTEYQETQYF.

The chain employs TRBV2 and TRBJ1-5, with 9 bases lining up with TRBD1. CDR3 length: 14 residues. The V gene's germline CDR1 is SNHLY and CDR2 FYNNEI. Unmatched junction bases numbered 7, after V lost 8 bases and J lost 5 bases. CDR3 sequence: CASGGTGRDQPQHF. The CDR3 DNA reads as TGTGCCAGCGGGGGGACAGGGAGGGATCAGCCCCAGCATTTT.

J is TRBJ2-1 and V is TRBV11-2, with 13 nucleotides matching TRBD2. The CDR3 is 15 residues long. CDR1 is SGHAT and CDR2 is FQNNGV in the germline V gene. V gave up 5 bases and J gave up 7 bases; unmatched junction bases: 5. The CDR3 loop reads CASSQLAGGQNEQFF. CDR3 nucleotide sequence: TGTGCCAGCAGCCAACTAGCGGGGGGGCAGAATGAGCAGTTCTTC.

This chain links TRBV7-9 with TRBJ2-7, with D possibly TRBD2 on 6 matching bases. Between the trimmed V and J ends, which lost 5 bases and 2 bases, there was a span of 19 bases. This CDR3 comprises 16 residues. Germline CDR1 is SEHNR and CDR2 is FQNEAQ (reference sequence). The DNA of the CDR3 is TGTGCCAGCAGCACCACCCGGGGGATCAACCCCTACGAGCAGTACTTC. It encodes CASSTTRGINPYEQYF.

The chain carries TRBV4-3 and TRBJ2-3, with D perhaps TRBD2 (5 bases). This CDR3 has 14 residues. Germline CDR1 and CDR2: LGHNA and YSLEER. The V gene lost 2 bases and the J gene lost 6 bases, with 12 bases spanning the gap. The CDR3 loop reads CASSQSRVPDTQYF. The DNA of the CDR3 is TGCGCCAGCAGCCAATCGCGGGTGCCGGATACGCAGTATTTT.

This clone was recorded only once. The chain employs TRBV10-3 and TRBJ2-1; 12 nucleotides match TRBD2. The CDR3 is made up of 16 amino acids. Germline V gene lookup returns CDR1 ENHRY and CDR2 SYGVKD. V was clipped by 6 bases and J by 3 bases; unmatched bases: 6. For the CDR3, the DNA is TGTGCCATCAGCTCCAAGACTAGCGGGAGCTACAATGAGCAGTTCTTC. The encoded protein is CAISSKTSGSYNEQFF.